These 30 T cell receptor beta chains came from one sample sequenced in a study of cytomegalovirus exposure and HLA in healthy donors. PCR primers comprised 60 Vbeta and 13 Jbeta primers. Only in-frame clones appear in the TCRdb table, and some are missing; sequencing was by immunoSEQ multiplex PCR. The sample records about 90,000 clones, less than 80% being singletons. The sequenced sample was PBMCs. These receptors came from a woman aged 45-65 years in good health and CMV-seropositive.

The chain couples TRBV5-6 to TRBJ2-3; D is tentatively TRBD1 or TRBD2 (5 bases each). The V end was cut by 5 bases, the J end by 0 bases, with 13 bases between. There are 15 residues in the CDR3. The germline V gene encodes CDR1 SGHDT and CDR2 YYEEEE. In DNA form, the CDR3 reads TGTGCCAGCAGGTTGAGGGGTCCTAGCACAGATACGCAGTATTTT. Translation: CASRLRGPSTDTQYF.

This clone has a handful of counts. The gene calls are TRBV5-4 and TRBJ1-1; the match to TRBD1 covers 9 bases. J gave up 4 bases and V 3 bases, and 13 bases lay outside the gene matches. The germline V gene has CDR1 SGHNT and CDR2 YYREEE (reference sequence). The CDR3 totals 17 residues. CDR3 region: CASSSGQGITITTEAFF. CDR3 bases: TGTGCCAGCAGCTCCGGACAGGGGATTACCATTACCACTGAAGCTTTCTTT.

The CDR3 DNA is TGTGCCAGCAGTTTTAGCGGGGGGGCCCGCGAGCAGTTCTTC. Protein product: CASSFSGGAREQFF. The gene calls are TRBV27 and TRBJ2-1, with TRBD2 matching over 11 bases. J gave up 10 bases and V 3 bases, and 5 bases lay outside the gene matches. CDR1 and CDR2 from the germline V gene are MNHEY and SMNVEV (reference sequence). The CDR3 is 14 amino acids.

The rearrangement uses TRBV28 and TRBJ1-2, with D possibly being TRBD1 (6 bases). CDR3 length: 13 residues. The V end was cut by 5 bases, the J end by 7 bases, with 14 bases between. Germline assignment: CDR1 MDHEN and CDR2 SYDVKM. In nucleotides, the CDR3 is TGTGCCAGCAGTCCAGGGACAAGGCGTGGCTACACCTTC. Translated: CASSPGTRRGYTF.

The V and J genes are TRBV10-1 and TRBJ1-1; 10 bases map to TRBD1. The CDR3 contains 15 residues. Germline CDR1 is WNHNN and CDR2 is SYGVQD (reference sequence). V shed 6 bases and J 3 bases; nucleotides not matched to a gene: 7. The CDR3 region has the DNA TGCGCCAGCAGCGGGACAGGGGAGCTGGACACTGAAGCTTTCTTT. It yields the protein CASSGTGELDTEAFF.

The gene calls are TRBV19 and TRBJ1-5; 10 bases align to TRBD1. The trim removed 5 bases at V and 3 bases at J, leaving 13 bases unmatched. Germline CDR1 reads LNHDA; CDR2 reads SQIVND (reference sequence). The CDR3 contains 18 residues. CDR3 region: CASSSLSTGGDSNQPQHF. The CDR3 DNA follows: TGTGCCAGTAGTTCCCTCTCGACAGGGGGCGACTCCAATCAGCCCCAGCATTTT.

Only a few counts were recorded for this clone. This chain links TRBV27 with TRBJ2-2, with 7 nucleotides matching TRBD1. The CDR3 loop spans 16 amino acids. V gave up 2 bases and J gave up 6 bases; unmatched junction bases: 9. In germline, CDR1 is MNHEY, CDR2 SMNVEV (reference sequence). Here the CDR3 reads CASSLLPTGTPGELFF. CDR3 nucleotide sequence: TGTGCCAGCAGTTTACTTCCGACAGGGACCCCCGGGGAGCTGTTTTTT.

This chain connects TRBV18 to TRBJ1-1, with D perhaps matching TRBD1 (6 bases). V was pared by 2 bases and J by 6 bases, with 10 bases between. Germline values: CDR1 KGHSH, CDR2 LQKENI. The CDR3 has 13 amino acids. This CDR3 is CASSPDQGSEAFF. CDR3 DNA: TGTGCCAGCTCACCAGATCAGGGGTCTGAAGCTTTCTTT.

V is TRBV6-1 and J is TRBJ2-7; perhaps TRBD2 as D (6 bases). The ends were cut back, 4 bases at V and 3 bases at J, with 13 bases in the middle. Per germline, CDR1 MNHNS and CDR2 SASEGT. The CDR3 totals 14 residues. The CDR3 nucleotides read TGTGCCAGCAGTGTGGGGGGTCTTTTCTACGAGCAGTACTTC. Translated: CASSVGGLFYEQYF.

As to this clone: One end of the junction does not line up with germline, which may come from a read error. This chain joins TRBV14 and TRBJ1-4; D might be TRBD1 (6 bases). Germline lookup yields CDR1 SGHDN and CDR2 FVKESK. The CDR3 is 15 amino acids. CDR3 DNA sequence: TGTGCCAGCAGCTCTAGAGGGGGAACTCATGAAAAACTGTTTTTT. Protein sequence: CASSSRGGTHEKLFF.

V is TRBV11-2 and J is TRBJ1-1, with a weak D call TRBD1 (5 bases). Trimming took 2 bases from V and 7 from J, leaving 8 bases between them. The CDR3 has 12 residues. Per germline, CDR1 SGHAT and CDR2 FQNNGV. The CDR3 spells CASSLQGIEAFF. DNA for the CDR3: TGTGCCAGCAGCTTACAGGGAATTGAAGCTTTCTTT.

The gene calls are TRBV7-8 and TRBJ2-7; 7 nucleotides align to TRBD1. This CDR3 is 13 amino acids long. The V gene's germline CDR1 is SGHVS and CDR2 FQNEAQ. The junction had 3 bases not matched to a gene; V was cut back by 5 bases and J by 2 bases. In DNA, the CDR3 is TGTGCCAGCAGCGTGGGACAGACCTACGAGCAGTACTTC. Protein: CASSVGQTYEQYF.

This clone was recorded once. The rearrangement links TRBV28 to TRBJ2-2, with 8 bases matching TRBD1. The junction had 5 bases not matched to a gene; V was cut back by 10 bases and J by 4 bases. Germline assignment: CDR1 MDHEN and CDR2 SYDVKM. This CDR3 spans 13 amino acids. CDR3 sequence reads: CANGQGTTGELFF. The CDR3 nucleotides read TGTGCCAACGGACAGGGAACCACCGGGGAGCTGTTTTTT. Drawing the rest from reference TRBV28 and TRBJ2-2, the complete variable domain is DVKVTQSSRYLVKRTGEKVFLECVQDMDHENMFWYRQDPGLGLRLIYFSYDVKMKEKGDIPEGYSVSREKKERFSLILESASTNQTSMYLCANGQGTTGELFFGEGSRLTVL.

This clone was seen once. The CDR3 coding sequence is TGCGCCAGCAGCCCCCGAGGTGCAGACGTCTATGGCTACACCTTC. Translating it yields CASSPRGADVYGYTF. V is TRBV4-3 and J is TRBJ1-2; D uncertain. The V end was cut by 4 bases, the J end by 4 bases, with 16 bases between. CDR1 LGHNA and CDR2 YSLEER come from the germline V gene. The CDR3 covers 15 residues.

The V and J genes are TRBV11-2 and TRBJ2-7, with 7 positions matching TRBD1. The trim removed 5 bases at V and 5 bases at J, leaving 18 bases unmatched. Germline V gives CDR1 SGHAT, CDR2 FQNNGV. The CDR3 consists of 17 residues. CDR3 sequence reads: CASSPRDSGGLFHEQYF. Here the CDR3 DNA reads TGTGCCAGCAGCCCGAGGGACAGCGGAGGTCTGTTTCACGAGCAGTACTTC.

This clone showed up just a few times. This rearrangement joins TRBV13 to TRBJ1-6, with a weak D call TRBD1 (6 bases). From germline, CDR1 is PRHDT and CDR2 FYEKMQ (reference sequence). The V and J ends lost 3 bases and 10 bases respectively, with 16 bases between them. The CDR3 runs to 15 residues. The CDR3 nucleotides read TGTGCCAGCAGCTTCAGGGGAGATTGGGGATCACCCCTCCACTTT. Its protein product is CASSFRGDWGSPLHF.

The chain couples TRBV6-5 to TRBJ2-1; TRBD2 might be the D (6 bases). The CDR3 is made up of 14 amino acids. V lost 2 bases, J lost 8 bases, and 13 bases lay in between. CDR1 and CDR2 from the germline V gene are MNHEY and SVGAGI. The CDR3 loop is CASSYEEGQDEQFF. CDR3 in DNA: TGTGCCAGCAGTTACGAGGAGGGCCAGGATGAGCAGTTCTTC.

The gene calls are TRBV15 and TRBJ1-6; D remains unclear. The CDR3 is made up of 15 amino acids. CDR1 LNHNV and CDR2 YYDKDF come from the germline V gene (reference sequence). V was trimmed by 0 bases and J by 6 bases, leaving 9 bases between them. In DNA form, the CDR3 reads TGTGCCACCAGCAGAGACCCAGTGCTTAATTCACCCCTCCACTTT. Translating gives CATSRDPVLNSPLHF.

The V call is TRBV5-4, the J call TRBJ2-1, with D maybe TRBD1 (6 bases). V lost 4 bases and J lost 2, with 19 bases in between. Germline-derived CDR1 and CDR2 are SGHNT and YYREEE (reference sequence). The CDR3 sequence is 17 residues long. The DNA for the CDR3 is TGTGCCAGCAGCCGCCCCACAGGGAGTGGAGCCTACAATGAGCAGTTCTTC. It encodes CASSRPTGSGAYNEQFF.

The sample holds a few counts of this clone. The CDR3 protein is CASRQGVNGYTF. Written as DNA, the CDR3 is TGTGCCAGCAGACAGGGGGTAAACGGCTACACCTTC. The chain combines TRBV6-5 with TRBJ1-2, with 8 bases identical to TRBD1. The ends lost 6 bases at V and 8 bases at J; junction bases unmatched: 5. The CDR3 is 12 residues long. The V gene's germline CDR1 is MNHEY and CDR2 SVGAGI.

This clone occurred a few times. The rearrangement joins TRBV30 to TRBJ1-2, with 10 bases aligning to TRBD1. CDR1 and CDR2 from the germline V gene are GTSNPN and SVGIG (reference sequence). The ends lost 2 bases at V and 8 bases at J; junction bases unmatched: 14. This CDR3 comprises 16 residues. The CDR3 DNA reads TGTGCCTGGAGTTCCGGGACAGGGGAGTTGGGATCCGGCTACACCTTC. Translation: CAWSSGTGELGSGYTF.

The gene calls are TRBV5-6 and TRBJ1-1; 9 nucleotides match TRBD1. The length of the CDR3 is 15 residues. Germline V gives CDR1 SGHDT, CDR2 YYEEEE. With 1 base clipped from V and 5 bases from J, the junction kept 6 bases outside the gene matches. The CDR3 DNA is TGTGCCAGCAGCTTGTTACAGGGGGCTGTTACTGAAGCTTTCTTT. This gives the protein CASSLLQGAVTEAFF.

The chain links TRBV28 to TRBJ1-6, with a weak D call TRBD1 (5 bases). Trimming took off 6 bases at V and 12 bases at J, with 18 bases between the two ends. This CDR3 is built from 14 residues. Per germline, CDR1 MDHEN and CDR2 SYDVKM. The CDR3 here is CASSPLDKLIPLHF. For the CDR3, the DNA is TGTGCCAGCAGCCCGCTGGACAAATTGATACCCCTCCACTTT.

This clone was detected only once. The gene calls are TRBV27 and TRBJ2-6; TRBD1 matches at 9 bases. After removal of 4 bases from V and 2 bases from J, the junction contained 9 bases not matched to a gene. The length of the CDR3 is 18 residues. In germline, CDR1 is MNHEY, CDR2 SMNVEV (reference sequence). This CDR3 reads CASSSTGTGRPGANVLTF. CDR3 DNA sequence: TGTGCCAGCAGTTCAACCGGGACAGGGCGACCTGGGGCCAACGTCCTGACTTTC.

The chain couples TRBV7-6 to TRBJ1-1; tentative D call: TRBD1 (6 bases). V was pared by 5 bases and J by 0 bases, with 25 bases between. Germline values: CDR1 SGHVS, CDR2 FNYEAQ. This CDR3 spans 19 amino acids. CDR3 sequence: CASSPRPMADSDMNTEAFF. CDR3 DNA sequence: TGTGCCAGCAGCCCCCGCCCTATGGCGGACAGCGATATGAACACTGAAGCTTTCTTT. Drawing the rest from reference TRBV7-6 and TRBJ1-1, the complete variable domain is GAGVSQSPRYKVTKRGQDVALRCDPISGHVSLYWYRQALGQGPEFLTYFNYEAQQDKSGLPNDRFSAERPEGSISTLTIQRTEQRDSAMYRCASSPRPMADSDMNTEAFFGQGTRLTVV.

The chain couples TRBV7-2 to TRBJ2-2; 16 bases fit TRBD2. The germline V gene has CDR1 SGHTA and CDR2 FQGNSA. CDR3 length: 18 residues. The J segment lost 1 base and the V segment lost 5 bases, leaving 4 bases of the junction unmatched. In nucleotides, the CDR3 is TGTGCCAGCAGCCAGGGACTAGCGGGGGGGCGGAACACCGGGGAGCTGTTTTTT. This sequence encodes CASSQGLAGGRNTGELFF.

V usage is TRBV28 and J usage is TRBJ1-5, with no clear D. CDR3 length equals 14 residues. Germline lookup yields CDR1 MDHEN and CDR2 SYDVKM. Trimming took off 3 bases at V and 4 bases at J, with 10 bases between the two ends. The CDR3 DNA is TGTGCCAGCAGTTTGCGGGCAGGTAATCAGCCCCAGCATTTT. Translating it yields CASSLRAGNQPQHF.

The J gene is TRBJ2-1, the V gene TRBV29-1; a possible D gene is TRBD2 (5 bases). This CDR3 is 13 amino acids long. Deletions cut 4 bases from V and 8 bases from J, with 15 bases between. Looked up from germline, CDR1 is SQVTM and CDR2 is ANQGSEA. CDR3 region: CSVVMVLADEQFF. CDR3 nucleotides: TGCAGCGTTGTAATGGTCCTAGCTGATGAGCAGTTCTTC.

This clone was observed a few times. J is TRBJ1-2 and V is TRBV29-1, with D possibly being TRBD1 (6 bases). This CDR3 has 11 residues. V was shortened by 1 base and J by 9 bases, with 9 bases between the two germline ends. Germline V lookup: CDR1 SQVTM, CDR2 ANQGSEA. The DNA for the CDR3 is TGCAGCGTTGAAGGGACAGACCGCTACACCTTC. It is translated as CSVEGTDRYTF.

This rearrangement joins TRBV29-1 to TRBJ1-2; the match to TRBD1 covers 7 bases. The CDR3 covers 13 residues. After removal of 7 bases from V and 4 bases from J, the junction contained 9 bases not matched to a gene. Germline CDR1 is SQVTM and CDR2 is ANQGSEA. The DNA of the CDR3 is TGCAGCGGGGGGACAGATGCTACCTATGGCTACACCTTC. It yields the protein CSGGTDATYGYTF.